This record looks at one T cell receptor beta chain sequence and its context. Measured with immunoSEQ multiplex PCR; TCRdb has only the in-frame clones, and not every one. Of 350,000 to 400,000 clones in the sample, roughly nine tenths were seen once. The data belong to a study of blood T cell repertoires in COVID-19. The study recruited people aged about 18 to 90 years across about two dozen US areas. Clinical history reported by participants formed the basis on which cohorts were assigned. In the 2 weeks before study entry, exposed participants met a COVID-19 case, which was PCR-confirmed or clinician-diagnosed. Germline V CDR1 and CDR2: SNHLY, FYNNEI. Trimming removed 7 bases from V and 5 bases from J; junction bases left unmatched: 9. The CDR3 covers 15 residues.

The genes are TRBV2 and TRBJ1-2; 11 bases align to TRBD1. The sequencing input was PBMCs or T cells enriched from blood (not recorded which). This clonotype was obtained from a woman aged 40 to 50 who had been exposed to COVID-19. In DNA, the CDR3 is TGTGCCAGCATAGCGGACAGGGGGCAGAATTATGGCTACACCTTC. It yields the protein CASIADRGQNYGYTF.